The 22 T cell receptor beta chains given below trace back to one sample, sequenced in a study of tumor-infiltrating lymphocytes in glioblastoma multiforme. TCRB libraries came from RNA via three nested multiplex PCR rounds. TCRdb ran MiXCR on the multiplex PCR reads and lists one entry per CDR3 protein. This sample has about 32,000 distinct CDR3 sequences, with roughly two thirds found just once. Sequenced material: brain tumor tissue. The receptors originated from a male donor with glioblastoma.

This chain joins TRBV4-2 and TRBJ1-4, with TRBD1 matching 8 bases. The germline gives CDR1 LGHNA, CDR2 YNFKEQ. J gave up 3 bases and V 0 bases, and 6 bases lay outside the gene matches. The CDR3 runs 17 residues. The CDR3 region has the DNA TGTGCCAGCAGCCAAGATCTTACAGGGGGTTCTAATGAAAAACTGTTTTTT. Protein product: CASSQDLTGGSNEKLFF.

This clonotype came up a few times. A much more abundant neighbour one base away suggests this may be a read error. This CDR3 reads CAGSQSQGNEQFF. The CDR3 DNA reads TGCGCCGGCAGCCAATCACAGGGAAATGAGCAGTTCTTC. V gene TRBV4-1 combines with J gene TRBJ2-1; tentatively, D is TRBD1 (6 bases). The germline V gene encodes CDR1 MGHRA and CDR2 YSYEKL. The CDR3 covers 13 residues.

In the case of this clonotype: As the CDR3 is not closed by the conserved phenylalanine or tryptophan, this likely results from a read error. V and J are TRBV6-5 and TRBJ2-2; the match to TRBD1 covers 10 bases. Germline lookup yields CDR1 MNHEY and CDR2 SVGAGI. CDR3 length equals 19 residues. As DNA, the CDR3 is TGTGCCAGCAGTCAAGGTTGGGGGAGGGACAGGGGACACACCCGGGAGCTGTTTCTT. It yields the protein CASSQGWGRDRGHTRELFL.

This clonotype has more than one count but fewer than ten. The chain carries TRBV7-9 and TRBJ2-7; D tentatively reads TRBD1 or TRBD2 (5 bases each). Per the germline V gene, CDR1 is SEHNR and CDR2 is FQNEAQ (reference sequence). Trimming shortened V by 4 bases and J by 2 bases, and 18 bases separated the two germline ends. The CDR3 length is 16 residues. CDR3 nucleotides: TGTGCCAGCAGCTCACGGCAGTGGGACGGGACCTACGAGCAGTACTTC. This codes for CASSSRQWDGTYEQYF.

This clonotype showed up just once. The rearrangement links TRBV29-1 to TRBJ2-5; D perhaps matches TRBD2 (5 bases). Looked up from germline, CDR1 is SQVTM and CDR2 is ANQGSEA. The CDR3 sequence is 11 residues long. CDR3 sequence (DNA): TGCAGTGCCGCGGGTGGGGAGACCCAGTACTTC. Its protein product is CSAAGGETQYF.

At least ten counts were recorded for this clonotype. This sequence joins TRBV30 and TRBJ1-2; a possible D gene is TRBD1 (6 bases). The CDR3 contains 14 residues. V lost 7 bases, J lost 3 bases, and 18 bases lay in between. Germline lookup yields CDR1 GTSNPN and CDR2 SVGIG (reference sequence). The CDR3 sequence is CASEGGRRYYGYTF. The CDR3 DNA is TGTGCCTCGGAGGGGGGCCGACGATACTATGGCTACACCTTC.

The sample holds a few counts of this clonotype. The V call is TRBV29-1, the J call TRBJ2-5, with 7 bases aligning to TRBD2. J was trimmed by 2 bases and V by 6 bases; bases with no gene match: 6. Germline V gene sequence: CDR1 SQVTM, CDR2 ANQGSEA. This CDR3 spans 13 amino acids. Here the CDR3 reads CSVDGGLQETQYF. The DNA of the CDR3 is TGCAGCGTCGATGGGGGACTACAAGAGACCCAGTACTTC.

This clonotype was seen only a few times. Given a much more abundant clone one base away, this may be a read error. The chain links TRBV6-1 to TRBJ2-7, with 9 bases lining up with TRBD1. CDR3 length: 11 amino acids. Germline loops: CDR1 MNHNS, CDR2 SASEGT. V lost 5 bases, J lost 13 bases, and 6 bases stayed unmatched. The CDR3 reads CASSPGQGRYF. DNA for the CDR3: TGTGCCAGCAGTCCGGGACAGGGTCGCTACTTC.

The CDR3 DNA follows: TGTGCCAGCAGCTTACTGGGGCCGTCAACCTACGAGCAGTACTTC. Encoded protein: CASSLLGPSTYEQYF. The rearrangement uses TRBV5-6 and TRBJ2-7, with D possibly being TRBD1 (5 bases). Between the trimmed V and J ends, which lost 2 bases and 2 bases, there was a span of 14 bases. This CDR3 has 15 amino acids. The V gene's germline CDR1 is SGHDT and CDR2 YYEEEE.

This clonotype has a single count. V gene TRBV6-6 combines with J gene TRBJ2-1, with TRBD1 as a possible D gene (5 bases). Trimming shortened V by 2 bases and J by 12 bases, and 14 bases separated the two germline ends. The CDR3 has 13 residues. Germline V gene data show CDR1 as MNHNY and CDR2 as SVGAGI (reference sequence). CDR3 protein: CASSYQTDSVQFF. The CDR3 nucleotides are TGTGCCAGCAGTTACCAGACAGACAGTGTGCAGTTCTTC.

The gene calls are TRBV6-1 and TRBJ2-7; a weak D match, TRBD2 (6 bases). This CDR3 region has 12 residues. Germline-derived CDR1 and CDR2 are MNHNS and SASEGT. Trimming removed 10 bases at V and 7 bases at J, with 17 bases between. This chain's CDR3 is CATTPGGLEQYF. In nucleotides, the CDR3 is TGTGCCACAACTCCTGGAGGGCTTGAGCAGTACTTC.

A few counts support this clonotype. The V and J genes are TRBV9 and TRBJ2-3; weak D call: TRBD1 (6 bases). V was pared by 4 bases and J by 2 bases, with 14 bases between. Per germline, CDR1 SGDLS and CDR2 YYNGEE. The CDR3 loop spans 15 amino acids. The CDR3 region is CASSMSWTATDTQYF. The CDR3 nucleotides are TGTGCCAGCAGCATGTCATGGACAGCCACAGATACGCAGTATTTT.

At least ten counts were recorded for this clonotype. This rearrangement joins TRBV20-1 to TRBJ2-3; 7 bases fit TRBD2. This CDR3 is built from 13 residues. CDR1 is DFQATT, CDR2 SNEGSKA, per germline (reference sequence). CDR3 amino acids: CRVAGDRTDTQYF. In DNA form, the CDR3 reads TGCAGGGTGGCGGGAGATCGCACAGATACGCAGTATTTT.

The rearrangement joins TRBV10-3 to TRBJ2-5; TRBD1 aligns across 7 bases. There are 12 residues in the CDR3. V dropped 9 bases and J dropped 4; count of bases not matched to a gene: 5. Germline V lookup: CDR1 ENHRY, CDR2 SYGVKD. For the CDR3, the DNA is TGTGCCATTATTACAGGGGCAGAGACCCAGTACTTC. The encoded protein is CAIITGAETQYF.

In regard to this clonotype: At one of its ends the junction is not consistent with the germline gene, which may arise from a read error. The J gene is TRBJ2-7, the V gene TRBV20-1, with D hard to call. From germline, CDR1 is DFQATT and CDR2 SNEGSKA (reference sequence). The CDR3 loop spans 12 amino acids. The CDR3 DNA reads as TGCAGTACCCACCCGGCAGCCTACGAGCAGTACTTT. Amino acid sequence: CSTHPAAYEQYF.

A note on this clonotype: A much larger clone differs by one base, so this may be a read error. The CDR3 does not end in the conserved phenylalanine or tryptophan, so this is likely a read error. The rearrangement joins TRBV28 to TRBJ2-7; D uncertain. The V end lost 3 bases, the J end lost 4 bases, and 4 bases lay between the germline ends. The CDR3 has 11 amino acids. The germline CDR1 and CDR2 sequences are MDHEN and SYDVKM. CDR3 in amino acids: CASSFMYEQYP. The CDR3 nucleotides read TGTGCCAGCAGTTTTATGTACGAGCAGTACCCC.

The chain couples TRBV5-1 to TRBJ1-6, with 9 bases aligning to TRBD1. The trim removed 2 bases at V and 9 bases at J, leaving 3 bases unmatched. The CDR3 has 14 residues. In germline, CDR1 is SGHRS, CDR2 YFSETQ. The CDR3 DNA reads TGCGCCAGCAGCTTCGGACAGGGGCCTTCACCCCTCCACTTT. This translates into CASSFGQGPSPLHF. Filled out from reference TRBV5-1 and TRBJ1-6, the complete variable domain reads KAGVTQTPRYLIKTRGQQVTLSCSPISGHRSVSWYQQTPGQGLQFLFEYFSETQRNKGNFPGRFSGRQFSNSRSEMNVSTLELGDSALYLCASSFGQGPSPLHFGNGTRLTVT.

The genes are TRBV24-1 and TRBJ2-7; 7 bases are shared with TRBD1. Germline CDR1 and CDR2: KGHDR and SFDVKD. Trimming took 4 bases from V and 6 from J; bases not matched to a gene: 14. The CDR3 spans 16 residues. Here the CDR3 reads CATSDAISGNRGEQYF. CDR3 coding DNA: TGTGCCACCAGTGACGCGATTTCGGGGAACAGGGGCGAGCAGTACTTC.

This sequence joins TRBV6-6 and TRBJ1-4, with TRBD1 matching 8 bases. Per the germline V gene, CDR1 is MNHNY and CDR2 is SVGAGI (reference sequence). The ends lost 7 bases at V and 6 bases at J; junction bases unmatched: 4. There are 13 residues in the CDR3. The CDR3 sequence is CASTSGGHEKLFF. The CDR3, as DNA: TGTGCCAGCACATCAGGGGGCCATGAAAAACTGTTTTTT.

In this sample, this clonotype turned up many times. One junction end does not reproduce the germline sequence, and a read error may be involved. The rearrangement uses TRBV11-2 and TRBJ2-5; D possibly corresponds to TRBD1 (5 bases). The germline V gene encodes CDR1 SGHAT and CDR2 FQNNGV. The CDR3 length is 15 residues. The CDR3 loop reads CASTLKGSGEETQYF. CDR3 DNA sequence: TGTGCCAGCACCTTAAAGGGGTCTGGTGAGGAGACCCAGTACTTC. The full variable domain, with the rest looked up from reference TRBV11-2 and TRBJ2-5, is EAGVAQSPRYKIIEKRQSVAFWCNPISGHATLYWYQQILGQGPKLLIQFQNNGVVDDSQLPKDRFSAERLKGVDSTLKIQPAKLEDSAVYLCASTLKGSGEETQYFGPGTRLLVL.

The rearrangement joins TRBV28 to TRBJ2-7; the D gene is possibly TRBD1 (6 bases). The germline V gene has CDR1 MDHEN and CDR2 SYDVKM. This CDR3 contains 14 residues. V lost 4 bases and J 6 bases, leaving 16 bases between the germline ends. The CDR3 nucleotides read TGTGCCAGCAGTTCCGCCGATGGACAGAGCGAGCAGTACTTC. It specifies CASSSADGQSEQYF.

This clonotype turned up a few times. Here the CDR3 reads CASKGGEAGQETQYF. The CDR3 DNA follows: TGTGCCAGCAAGGGGGGGGAGGCCGGCCAAGAGACCCAGTACTTC. V and J are TRBV28 and TRBJ2-5; D may be TRBD2 (7 bases). Germline V lookup: CDR1 MDHEN, CDR2 SYDVKM. This CDR3 has 15 residues. V was cut by 7 bases and J by 1 base, with 16 bases left in between.